This T cell receptor (beta chain) was profiled in a study of circulating and synovial CD4+ cells in juvenile arthritis. After removal of 4 bases from V and 2 bases from J, the junction contained 4 bases not matched to a gene. The CDR3 spans 15 residues. The germline gives CDR1 LNHDA, CDR2 SQIVND (reference sequence). A remark on this clone: The target antigen is unknown.

Study-level findings and limits: Bulk blood CD4 samples held at least an order of magnitude more or fewer genomes than CPL.

The data were produced by immunoSEQ multiplex PCR, yet TCRdb's version contains in-frame clones alone and is incomplete. The sample comprises more than 30,000 clones, approximately 92% of which are singletons, and about 3% rests with the top ten. V and J are TRBV19 and TRBJ1-2; TRBD1 agrees at 10 bases. Sequencing used CD4+ T cells from blood. This clonotype was sampled from a human donor with juvenile idiopathic arthritis. The CDR3 DNA follows: TGTGCCAGTAGTACTCCGGGACAGGGGAACTATGGCTACACCTTC. It is translated as CASSTPGQGNYGYTF.